The 2 T cell receptor beta chains presented below share a single source sample, sequenced in a study of blood T cell repertoires in COVID-19. The data were produced by immunoSEQ multiplex PCR, yet TCRdb's version contains in-frame clones alone and is incomplete. The table includes approximately 200,000 clones, roughly 87% detected once. Sequencing was done on a sample of PBMCs or T cells enriched from blood (not recorded which). These receptors were obtained from a woman aged 30 to 39 who had recovered from COVID-19.

The gene calls are TRBV6-1 and TRBJ1-5; D call uncertain. The ends were cut back, 1 base at V and 0 bases at J, with 7 bases in the middle. The CDR3 has 15 residues. Germline lookup yields CDR1 MNHNS and CDR2 SASEGT. Written as DNA, the CDR3 is TGTGCCAGCAGTGAAGACAGATATAGCAATCAGCCCCAGCATTTT. This gives the protein CASSEDRYSNQPQHF.

This chain connects TRBV5-1 to TRBJ1-1; 8 bases line up with TRBD1. Germline lookup yields CDR1 SGHRS and CDR2 YFSETQ. Trimming took 4 bases from V and 2 from J; bases not matched to a gene: 7. There are 15 residues in the CDR3. The CDR3 reads CASSDIQGGNTEAFF. Here the CDR3 DNA reads TGCGCCAGCAGCGACATACAGGGGGGTAACACTGAAGCTTTCTTT.